This T cell receptor beta chain derives from a study of T-cell reconstitution after alpha-beta-depleted transplantation in children. General study findings and limits: From newly produced T cells came most of the T-cell counts and diversity one year after transplant. Several patients had high TCRbeta diversity at day 60; it came from surviving recipient T cells and thymic progenitors. At around two months after transplant, the alpha-beta T cells were reportedly derived from several hundred expanded clones that came from non-depleted graft cells.

The TCRbeta library was prepared with unique molecular identifiers. In TCRdb, the PCR reads were re-called with MiXCR into one record per CDR3 protein. This sample carries 250,000 to 350,000 distinct CDR3 sequences, over 20% of them seen once, and the ten largest clones take 10% to 11%. With regard to this clonotype: Its antigen remains unknown.

This CDR3 comprises 14 residues. V was clipped by 6 bases and J by 1 base, with 12 bases between them. Sequencing was performed on PBMCs, mostly from graft donor cells, taken 180 days after TCRalphabeta/CD19-depleted stem cell transplant. This clonotype originated in a male patient between 10 and 17 years old who had a stem cell transplant for acute lymphoblastic leukemia, so the T cells may come from the graft donor. The chain recombines TRBV12-3 or TRBV12-4 with TRBJ1-1; unclear D gene. CDR3 sequence reads: CASSPRRANTEAFF. CDR3 nucleotide sequence: TGTGCCAGCAGCCCCCGACGGGCGAACACTGAAGCTTTCTTT.